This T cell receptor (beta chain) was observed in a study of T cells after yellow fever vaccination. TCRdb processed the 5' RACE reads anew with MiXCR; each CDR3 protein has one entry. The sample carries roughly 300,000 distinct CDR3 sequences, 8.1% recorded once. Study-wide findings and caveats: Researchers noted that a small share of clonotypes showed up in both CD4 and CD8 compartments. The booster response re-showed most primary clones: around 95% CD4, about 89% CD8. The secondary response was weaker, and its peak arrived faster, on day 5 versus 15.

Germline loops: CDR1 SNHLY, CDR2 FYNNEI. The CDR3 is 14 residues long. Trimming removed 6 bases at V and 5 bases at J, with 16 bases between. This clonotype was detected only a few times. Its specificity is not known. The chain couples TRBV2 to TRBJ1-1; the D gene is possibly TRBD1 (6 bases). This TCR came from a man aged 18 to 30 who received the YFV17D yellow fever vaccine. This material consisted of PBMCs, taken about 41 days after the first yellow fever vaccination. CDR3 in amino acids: CASRGAYRDTEAFF. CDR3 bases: TGTGCCAGCAGGGGTGCCTACAGGGATACTGAAGCTTTCTTT.